This T cell receptor beta chain was sequenced in a study of cytomegalovirus exposure and HLA in healthy donors. General study findings and limits: Several of the most significant clusters appeared, in a later analysis, to be linked to common viral pathogens. As a later analysis showed, a missense DCLRE1C variant was linked to trimming of TCR beta V- and J-genes.

Whereas donors were nominally healthy upon sampling, unrecorded immune exposures were probable. The PCR had 60 Vbeta and 13 Jbeta primers. Generated by immunoSEQ multiplex PCR, the TCRdb table keeps only in-frame clones and is missing some. The sample includes 150,000 to 200,000 clones, 70% to 90% of them seen just once. Concerning this clone itself: What it binds is unknown.

J gave up 0 bases and V 5 bases, and 13 bases lay outside the gene matches. CDR1 is SGHVS, CDR2 FNYEAQ, per germline. The CDR3 is 18 amino acids. Sequencing was done on a sample of PBMCs. This chain uses TRBV7-6 with TRBJ1-5, with 7 bases that match TRBD1. The sequence was collected from a woman in her thirties in good health and CMV-seronegative. The CDR3 here is CASSQGVAGWNSNQPQHF. CDR3 bases: TGTGCCAGCAGCCAGGGGGTGGCAGGGTGGAATAGCAATCAGCCCCAGCATTTT.